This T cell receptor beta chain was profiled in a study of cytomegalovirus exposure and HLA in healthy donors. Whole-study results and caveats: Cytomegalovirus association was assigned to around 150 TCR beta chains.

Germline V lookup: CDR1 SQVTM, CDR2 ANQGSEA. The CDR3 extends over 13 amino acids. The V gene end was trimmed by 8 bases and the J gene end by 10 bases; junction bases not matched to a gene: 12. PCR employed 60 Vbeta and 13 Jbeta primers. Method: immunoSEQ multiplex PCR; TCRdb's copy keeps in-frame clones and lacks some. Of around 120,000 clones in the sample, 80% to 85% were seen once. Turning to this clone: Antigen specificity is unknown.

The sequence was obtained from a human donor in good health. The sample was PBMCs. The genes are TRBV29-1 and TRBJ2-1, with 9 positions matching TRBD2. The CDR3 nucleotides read TGCAGCCAGACTAGCGGAGCCGAGCGCGAGCAGTTCTTC. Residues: CSQTSGAEREQFF.